This T cell receptor (beta chain) was captured in a study of cytomegalovirus exposure and HLA in healthy donors. Concerning this clone itself: The antigen is not known.

Primers: 60 Vbeta forward and 13 Jbeta reverse. Using immunoSEQ multiplex PCR, the repertoire was profiled, and TCRdb retains in-frame clones only, with some absent. Among tens of thousands of clones listed, 82% were seen once. Study results and caveats: Later work found most CMV-associated TCR beta chains apparently HLA-restricted.

The trim removed 4 bases at V and 4 bases at J, leaving 2 bases unmatched. The germline gives CDR1 SGHDT, CDR2 YYEEEE. The CDR3 totals 12 residues. This sequence originates from a man over 45 in good health and CMV-seronegative. What was sequenced was PBMCs. This chain connects TRBV5-6 to TRBJ2-7; 7 nucleotides agree with TRBD2. Here the CDR3 DNA reads TGTGCCAGCAGCCTTAGCGGGTACGAGCAGTACTTC. It encodes CASSLSGYEQYF.